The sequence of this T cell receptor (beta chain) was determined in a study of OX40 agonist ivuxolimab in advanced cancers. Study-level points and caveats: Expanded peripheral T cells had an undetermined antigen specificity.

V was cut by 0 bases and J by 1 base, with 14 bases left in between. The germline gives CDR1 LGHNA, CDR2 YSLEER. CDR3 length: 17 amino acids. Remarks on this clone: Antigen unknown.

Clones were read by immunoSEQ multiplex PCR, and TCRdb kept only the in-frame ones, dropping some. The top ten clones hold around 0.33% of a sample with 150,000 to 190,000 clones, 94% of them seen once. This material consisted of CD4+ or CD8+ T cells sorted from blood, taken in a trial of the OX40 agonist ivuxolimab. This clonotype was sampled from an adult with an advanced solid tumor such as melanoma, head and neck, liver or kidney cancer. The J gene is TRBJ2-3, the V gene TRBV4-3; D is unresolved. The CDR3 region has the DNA TGCGCCAGCAGCCAAGAGGGAACCGGCTTCGGCACAGATACGCAGTATTTT. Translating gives CASSQEGTGFGTDTQYF.